This T cell receptor beta chain is drawn from a study of blood T cell repertoires in COVID-19. Study-wide background: Collection of acute and convalescent COVID-19 samples took place in the United States, Italy and Spain.

Authors' processing steps: By means of reference gene primer amplification, nucleated cell counts were estimated. Assay used: immunoSEQ multiplex PCR; TCRdb lists only in-frame clones, some missing. That table furnishes V, J and clone size, whereas the DNA furnished D and trimming. This table holds around 30,000 clones, roughly 73% found once. Germline CDR1 reads SGHKS; CDR2 reads YYEKEE (reference sequence). This CDR3 has 15 residues. The germline V and J ends were trimmed by 3 bases and 3 bases, with 16 bases remaining between them. The material sequenced was peripheral blood. The rearrangement uses TRBV5-5 and TRBJ2-7, with D perhaps matching TRBD2 (6 bases). The clonotype originates from a woman in her 70s with active or convalescent COVID-19. Written as DNA, the CDR3 is TGTGCCAGCAGCTCCCAAATGGGACTGAGCTACGAGCAGTACTTC. It encodes CASSSQMGLSYEQYF.